This record looks at one TCR beta chain sequence and its context. This entry comes from a study of blood T cell repertoires in COVID-19. With 2 bases removed from V and 1 base from J, the gap between germline ends came to 8 bases. The V gene's germline CDR1 is MGHRA and CDR2 YSYEKL. This CDR3 has 14 residues. Produced via immunoSEQ multiplex PCR; TCRdb's table is partial and in-frame only. The sample yields 290,000 or so clones, over 75% seen once. The genes are TRBV4-1 and TRBJ2-5, with D perhaps matching TRBD2 (5 bases). The source material was peripheral blood. The clonotype originates from a man in his fifties or sixties with active or convalescent COVID-19. CDR3 DNA: TGCGCCAGCAGCCAATTAGCGTCCCAAGAGACCCAGTACTTC. This translates into CASSQLASQETQYF.